Only one count was recorded for the clone carrying this TCR beta chain. Execution of the assay was at deep level. Method: immunoSEQ multiplex PCR; TCRdb's copy keeps in-frame clones and lacks some. The repertoire holds hundreds of thousands of clones, with approximately 96% as singletons. This record comes from a study of shared clonotypes between healthy human individuals. Naive CD8 cells lacked CD45RO, underwent positive selection for CCR7 and left out terminally differentiated effector memory CD45RA+ cells. Looked up from germline, CDR1 is SQVTM and CDR2 is ANQGSEA. V gave up 5 bases and J gave up 5 bases; unmatched junction bases: 4. There are 14 residues in the CDR3.

The sequence was obtained from a woman aged 25 to 45 in good health. The chain uses TRBV29-1 and TRBJ2-1, with 12 bases that match TRBD2. Sequencing input: naive CD8+ T cells sorted from blood. CDR3 in DNA: TGCAGCGTTTGGGGACTAGCGGGCAACAATGAGCAGTTCTTC. Amino acid sequence: CSVWGLAGNNEQFF.